A single sample gave rise to the 31 T cell receptor beta chains below, sequenced in a study of cytomegalovirus exposure and HLA in healthy donors. Researchers ran the PCR with 60 Vbeta and 13 Jbeta primers. TCRdb's table, derived via immunoSEQ multiplex PCR, lists solely in-frame clones and lacks some. The table includes 150,000 or so clones, just over 70% detected once. Sequencing was carried out using PBMCs. The receptor source for this set is a human donor in good health.

This chain uses TRBV5-6 with TRBJ1-1; D ambiguous. The germline gives CDR1 SGHDT, CDR2 YYEEEE. The V end was cut by 0 bases, the J end by 8 bases, with 11 bases between. This CDR3 region has 13 residues. CDR3 in DNA: TGTGCCAGCAGCTTGGACGCCCCCGCGGAAGCTTTCTTT. Protein product: CASSLDAPAEAFF.

The chain recombines TRBV27 with TRBJ1-2, with TRBD1 matching 10 bases. Germline V lookup: CDR1 MNHEY, CDR2 SMNVEV (reference sequence). The CDR3 loop spans 14 amino acids. Trimming cost V 6 bases and J 3 bases; bases outside gene matches: 4. The CDR3 DNA is TGTGCCAGCAGACGGACAGGGGGGTACTATGGCTACACCTTC. This sequence encodes CASRRTGGYYGYTF.

The V call is TRBV5-6, the J call TRBJ2-1; D remains ambiguous. CDR3 length equals 12 residues. Germline values: CDR1 SGHDT, CDR2 YYEEEE. V lost 1 base to trimming and J lost 9 bases, with 8 bases between them. This chain's CDR3 is CASSLTGSEQFF. CDR3 sequence (DNA): TGTGCCAGCAGCTTGACCGGTAGTGAGCAGTTCTTC. Filled out from reference TRBV5-6 and TRBJ2-1, the complete variable domain reads DAGVTQSPTHLIKTRGQQVTLRCSPKSGHDTVSWYQQALGQGPQFIFQYYEEEERQRGNFPDRFSGHQFPNYSSELNVNALLLGDSALYLCASSLTGSEQFFGPGTRLTVL.

This chain joins TRBV10-3 and TRBJ1-1, with no clear D. Germline lookup yields CDR1 ENHRY and CDR2 SYGVKD. CDR3 length equals 12 residues. V lost 4 bases and J lost 1, with 4 bases in between. DNA for the CDR3: TGTGCCATCAGTGGGCAGAACACTGAAGCTTTCTTT. Its protein product is CAISGQNTEAFF.

This clone was recorded only once. V gene TRBV4-1 combines with J gene TRBJ1-2; perhaps TRBD1 as D (6 bases). This CDR3 has 14 residues. Per germline, CDR1 MGHRA and CDR2 YSYEKL. V was pared by 1 base and J by 6 bases, with 12 bases between. In nucleotides, the CDR3 is TGCGCCAGCAGCCAAGGGACAGTTCTTGATGGCTACACCTTC. This codes for CASSQGTVLDGYTF.

This clone came up a few times. This chain links TRBV29-1 with TRBJ2-7; D possibly corresponds to TRBD1 (5 bases). Germline CDR1 is SQVTM and CDR2 is ANQGSEA. CDR3 size: 14 residues. V lost 0 bases to trimming and J lost 0 bases, with 9 bases between them. CDR3 sequence reads: CSVEDRDSSYEQYF. CDR3 bases: TGCAGCGTTGAAGATCGAGACAGCTCCTACGAGCAGTACTTC.

The gene calls are TRBV6-6 and TRBJ1-1; 8 bases are a match to TRBD1. Losses at the gene ends were 4 bases for V and 4 bases for J; bases not matched to a gene: 8. The length of the CDR3 is 15 residues. Germline V gene lookup returns CDR1 MNHNY and CDR2 SVGAGI (reference sequence). Here the CDR3 reads CASSSRGQGATEAFF. As DNA, the CDR3 is TGTGCCAGCAGTTCCCGTGGACAGGGTGCCACTGAAGCTTTCTTT.

The chain links TRBV9 to TRBJ1-1; no reliable D call. Germline CDR1 is SGDLS and CDR2 is YYNGEE. Between the trimmed V and J ends, which lost 4 bases and 3 bases, there was a span of 16 bases. The CDR3 totals 15 residues. The CDR3 nucleotides read TGTGCCAGCAGCCCCCGCGGGCCTCAAGACACTGAAGCTTTCTTT. It yields the protein CASSPRGPQDTEAFF.

CDR3 amino acids: CASSPRQAIANYGYTF. DNA of the CDR3: TGTGCCAGCAGCCCAAGACAGGCCATAGCTAACTATGGCTACACCTTC. V gene TRBV7-2 combines with J gene TRBJ1-2; the D gene is possibly TRBD1 (6 bases). V was cut by 5 bases and J by 0 bases, with 16 bases left in between. The CDR3 length is 16 residues. CDR1 and CDR2 (germline): SGHTA, FQGNSA.

There are a few counts of this clone. The chain uses TRBV10-3 and TRBJ1-5; TRBD1 matches at 8 bases. The ends lost 6 bases at V and 2 bases at J; junction bases unmatched: 6. The CDR3 is 15 amino acids. Germline lookup yields CDR1 ENHRY and CDR2 SYGVKD. This CDR3 reads CAISLTGVGNQPQHF. The CDR3 coding sequence is TGTGCCATCAGCTTGACAGGGGTCGGCAATCAGCCCCAGCATTTT.

This clone was observed a handful of times. The rearrangement joins TRBV7-6 to TRBJ2-1, with D maybe TRBD1 (5 bases). The V gene's germline CDR1 is SGHVS and CDR2 FNYEAQ. This CDR3 comprises 14 residues. The V end was cut by 0 bases, the J end by 4 bases, with 7 bases between. CDR3 DNA sequence: TGTGCCAGCAGCTTAGCAGCAGGGTACAATGAGCAGTTCTTC. This gives the protein CASSLAAGYNEQFF.

V and J are TRBV27 and TRBJ1-6, with a tentative D call TRBD1 (5 bases). The germline gives CDR1 MNHEY, CDR2 SMNVEV (reference sequence). The germline V and J ends were trimmed by 5 bases and 10 bases, with 18 bases remaining between them. This CDR3 contains 15 residues. Here the CDR3 reads CASSLKSGLESPLHF. In DNA form, the CDR3 reads TGTGCCAGCAGTCTAAAATCAGGGTTGGAGTCACCCCTCCACTTT.

The genes are TRBV7-9 and TRBJ2-1; 10 bases map to TRBD1. Germline loops: CDR1 SEHNR, CDR2 FQNEAQ (reference sequence). V gave up 1 base and J gave up 3 bases; unmatched junction bases: 3. The CDR3 length is 16 residues. The CDR3 sequence: CASSLERDRGYNEQFF. The CDR3 DNA reads as TGTGCCAGCAGCTTAGAAAGGGACAGGGGCTACAATGAGCAGTTCTTC.

This clone was observed a single time. The V gene is TRBV2, the J gene TRBJ1-2; 7 bases line up with TRBD1. CDR1 is SNHLY and CDR2 is FYNNEI in the germline V gene. V lost 3 bases and J lost 5; bases outside the gene matches: 6. The CDR3 has 14 residues. CDR3 protein: CASSEQGGGYGYTF. The CDR3 nucleotides are TGTGCCAGCAGTGAGCAAGGGGGCGGATATGGCTACACCTTC.

V and J are TRBV6-5 and TRBJ1-2; 7 bases are a match to TRBD1. With V trimmed by 6 bases and J by 4 bases, 5 bases remained unmatched. CDR1 MNHEY and CDR2 SVGAGI come from the germline V gene. The CDR3 contains 13 residues. The CDR3, as DNA: TGTGCCAGCAGCCCCGGACAGGTCTATGGCTACACCTTC. Its translation: CASSPGQVYGYTF.

The rearrangement links TRBV12-5 to TRBJ1-1; D is undetermined. V lost 5 bases, J lost 4 bases, and 8 bases lay in between. This CDR3 comprises 12 residues. Germline CDR1 and CDR2: LGHNT and FRNRAP. The CDR3: CASGERSTEAFF. The CDR3 bases are TGTGCTAGTGGTGAGAGGAGCACTGAAGCTTTCTTT.

With respect to this clone: At one end, the junction sequence differs from germline, possibly due to a read error. Distinct nucleotide sequences in the sample also encode this CDR3. This CDR3 is CAIRMTGGGTEAFF. In DNA, the CDR3 is TGTGCCATCAGGATGACAGGGGGGGGGACTGAGGCTTTCTTT. The chain employs TRBV10-3 and TRBJ1-1, with TRBD1 matching 9 bases. Germline CDR1 and CDR2: ENHRY and SYGVKD. The CDR3 is 14 residues long.

This sequence joins TRBV6-5 and TRBJ2-3; tentatively, D is TRBD2 (6 bases). The CDR3 is 16 amino acids. Trimming pared 2 bases from V and 4 bases from J, leaving 16 bases between. CDR1 and CDR2 from the germline V gene are MNHEY and SVGAGI. CDR3 nucleotides: TGTGCCAGCAGTTACGTCGGAGCGGGCAGTGCAGATACGCAGTATTTT. As protein: CASSYVGAGSADTQYF.

The chain combines TRBV5-8 with TRBJ1-6, with 7 positions matching TRBD1. Germline CDR1 SGHTS, CDR2 YDEGEE. This CDR3 comprises 14 residues. V shed 2 bases and J 8 bases; nucleotides not matched to a gene: 4. The CDR3 reads CASSFYRGDSPLHF. CDR3 coding DNA: TGTGCCAGCAGCTTCTACAGGGGTGATTCACCCCTCCACTTT.

The chain joins TRBV2 to TRBJ1-5, with 9 bases matching TRBD1. CDR1 and CDR2 (germline): SNHLY, FYNNEI. This CDR3 is 14 amino acids long. Losses at the gene ends were 4 bases for V and 9 bases for J; bases not matched to a gene: 7. In DNA form, the CDR3 reads TGTGCCAGCAGTGGGGGGACAGGGTTATTGCCCCAGCATTTT. Translation gives CASSGGTGLLPQHF.

CDR3 residues: CAWSLGTGAQETQYF. As DNA, the CDR3 is TGTGCCTGGAGTCTAGGTACAGGAGCCCAAGAGACCCAGTACTTC. The J gene is TRBJ2-5, the V gene TRBV30; TRBD1 might be the D (5 bases). CDR1 is GTSNPN, CDR2 SVGIG, per germline (reference sequence). Trimming stripped 2 bases from V and 1 base from J, with 14 bases between. The CDR3 has 15 residues.

The J gene is TRBJ1-5, the V gene TRBV4-3; 7 nucleotides align to TRBD1. CDR3 size: 16 residues. Losses at the gene ends were 2 bases for V and 5 bases for J; bases not matched to a gene: 9. CDR1 LGHNA and CDR2 YSLEER come from the germline V gene. The CDR3 reads CASSQTRDRLDQPQHF. In nucleotides, the CDR3 is TGCGCCAGCAGCCAAACCCGGGACAGATTGGATCAGCCCCAGCATTTT.

The rearrangement joins TRBV27 to TRBJ1-4, with D perhaps TRBD1 (6 bases). Germline V gene sequence: CDR1 MNHEY, CDR2 SMNVEV (reference sequence). The CDR3 totals 15 residues. With 0 bases removed from V and 5 bases from J, the gap between germline ends came to 10 bases. The CDR3: CASSLSGGRNEKLFF. CDR3 DNA sequence: TGTGCCAGCAGTTTATCCGGGGGGCGCAATGAAAAACTGTTTTTT.

This clone was picked up a small number of times. The chain joins TRBV5-4 to TRBJ2-2, with 8 bases that match TRBD2. The V gene's germline CDR1 is SGHNT and CDR2 YYREEE (reference sequence). J lost 6 bases, V lost 2 bases, and 3 bases had no gene match. CDR3 length: 14 amino acids. This chain's CDR3 is CASSFGGGAGELFF. The CDR3 DNA is TGTGCCAGCAGCTTCGGGGGGGGTGCCGGGGAGCTGTTTTTT. Variable domain in full (rest from reference TRBV5-4 and TRBJ2-2): ETGVTQSPTHLIKTRGQQVTLRCSSQSGHNTVSWYQQALGQGPQFIFQYYREEENGRGNFPPRFSGLQFPNYSSELNVNALELDDSALYLCASSFGGGAGELFFGEGSRLTVL.

The V gene is TRBV7-9, the J gene TRBJ2-5, with D possibly matching TRBD2 (5 bases). Germline CDR1 is SEHNR and CDR2 is FQNEAQ (reference sequence). V was cut by 6 bases and J by 1 base, with 9 bases left in between. The CDR3 is made up of 13 amino acids. The CDR3 DNA is TGTGCCAGCAGACCAGGACTCCAAGAGACCCAGTACTTC. It encodes CASRPGLQETQYF. The variable domain in full, with the rest retrieved from reference TRBV7-9 and TRBJ2-5, is DTGVSQNPRHKITKRGQNVTFRCDPISEHNRLYWYRQTLGQGPEFLTYFQNEAQLEKSRLLSDRFSAERPKGSFSTLEIQRTEQGDSAMYLCASRPGLQETQYFGPGTRLLVL.

The rearrangement joins TRBV6-5 to TRBJ2-2; a possible D gene is TRBD2 (7 bases). The length of the CDR3 is 15 residues. The germline gives CDR1 MNHEY, CDR2 SVGAGI. V was shortened by 2 bases and J by 6 bases, with 13 bases between the two germline ends. Here the CDR3 DNA reads TGTGCCAGCAGTTACGGGGGGGGGCGTGCCGGGGAGCTGTTTTTT. Its translation: CASSYGGGRAGELFF.

The gene calls are TRBV6-4 and TRBJ2-7; the D gene is possibly TRBD1 (6 bases). The CDR3 sequence is 14 residues long. Trimming cost V 11 bases and J 2 bases, with 19 bases left between them. The germline V gene encodes CDR1 MRHNA and CDR2 SNTAGT. In nucleotides, the CDR3 is TGTGCCGCCGAACCACGGGACATTACCTACGAGCAGTACTTC. Amino acid sequence: CAAEPRDITYEQYF.

The chain links TRBV6-5 to TRBJ2-1, with D maybe TRBD2 (6 bases). The CDR3 is 10 residues long. CDR1 MNHEY and CDR2 SVGAGI come from the germline V gene. V lost 5 bases and J 10 bases, leaving 6 bases between the germline ends. The CDR3 region is CASSRGEQFF. CDR3 nucleotides: TGTGCCAGCAGTCGGGGGGAGCAGTTCTTC.

The V call is TRBV5-1, the J call TRBJ2-2, with D tentatively TRBD1 (8 bases). The CDR3 is 14 residues long. The germline gives CDR1 SGHRS, CDR2 YFSETQ. Trimming removed 7 bases at V and 8 bases at J, with 18 bases between. CDR3 in amino acids: CASLPDREGGELFF. DNA of the CDR3: TGCGCCAGCCTTCCGGACAGGGAGGGAGGGGAGCTGTTTTTT.

This clone was counted a few times. The chain combines TRBV7-3 with TRBJ2-2; 7 bases match TRBD1. The V and J ends lost 5 bases and 1 base, in that order; junction bases with no gene match: 7. Germline V gives CDR1 SGHTA, CDR2 FQGTGA. This CDR3 is built from 16 residues. In DNA form, the CDR3 reads TGTGCCAGCAGCCCACCGGGACAGATGAACACCGGGGAGCTGTTTTTT. Residues: CASSPPGQMNTGELFF.

The V and J genes are TRBV5-1 and TRBJ1-1, with D perhaps matching TRBD1 (5 bases). Per the germline V gene, CDR1 is SGHRS and CDR2 is YFSETQ. Trimming removed 0 bases from V and 6 bases from J, with 18 bases in between. The CDR3 is 16 amino acids. Written as DNA, the CDR3 is TGCGCCAGCAGCTTGGAAAGCGCAGGGTATGCTCCTGAAGCTTTCTTT. Its protein is CASSLESAGYAPEAFF.